The 11 T cell receptor beta chains in this list originate from one sample, sequenced in a study of shared clonotypes between healthy human individuals. The protocol was immunoSEQ multiplex PCR, while the TCRdb copy is restricted to in-frame clones and leaves out a portion. This sample has 1.4 million to 1.5 million clones, with roughly 96% found just once. Sequenced: naive CD4+ T cells sorted from blood. Subset specified: CD45RA+ positively selected. The receptor source for this set is a man aged 25-45 years in good health.

CDR3 sequence: CASSLGWTGGYEQYF. CDR3 DNA: TGTGCCAGCAGCTTAGGATGGACAGGGGGCTACGAGCAGTACTTC. The rearrangement joins TRBV7-2 to TRBJ2-7; TRBD1 aligns across 10 bases. J gave up 3 bases and V 1 base, and 3 bases lay outside the gene matches. CDR1 and CDR2 (germline): SGHTA, FQGNSA. This CDR3 is built from 15 residues.

CDR3: CASSMLGSEQYF. The CDR3 nucleotides are TGTGCCAGTAGTATGTTGGGGAGCGAGCAGTACTTC. The chain employs TRBV19 and TRBJ2-7, with D maybe TRBD2 (5 bases). CDR3 length: 12 residues. Deletions cut 3 bases from V and 6 bases from J, with 9 bases between. Germline CDR1 and CDR2: LNHDA and SQIVND (reference sequence).

The chain has TRBV13 and TRBJ2-7; D not certain. This CDR3 is 13 amino acids long. Trimming took 5 bases from V and 2 from J, leaving 10 bases between them. The V gene's germline CDR1 is PRHDT and CDR2 FYEKMQ (reference sequence). The CDR3 nucleotides are TGTGCCAGCAGCGCCCTCCGGCCCTACGAGCAGTACTTC. As protein: CASSALRPYEQYF.

The rearrangement uses TRBV4-2 and TRBJ2-7; D is perhaps TRBD1 or TRBD2 (5 bases each). This CDR3 comprises 15 residues. CDR1 is LGHNA and CDR2 is YNFKEQ in the germline V gene. V lost 4 bases and J lost 3, with 16 bases in between. The CDR3 DNA reads as TGTGCCAGCAGCCTCGGGACGGCGGCGGACTACGAGCAGTACTTC. Translated, it gives CASSLGTAADYEQYF.

CDR3 protein: CASSPGRPNPYNEQFF. The CDR3 DNA reads as TGTGCCAGCAGCCCGGGACGGCCCAACCCCTACAATGAGCAGTTCTTC. The rearrangement links TRBV7-8 to TRBJ2-1; D tentatively fits TRBD1 or TRBD2 (5 bases each). Germline values: CDR1 SGHVS, CDR2 FQNEAQ. The V end was cut by 5 bases, the J end by 2 bases, with 16 bases between. The length of the CDR3 is 16 residues.

This chain uses TRBV11-2 with TRBJ1-2, with 10 nucleotides matching TRBD1. This CDR3 spans 17 amino acids. Germline-derived CDR1 and CDR2 are SGHAT and FQNNGV. Trimming cost V 0 bases and J 4 bases; bases outside gene matches: 8. The CDR3 loop is CASSLDSWDRGTYGYTF. The CDR3, as DNA: TGTGCCAGCAGCTTAGATAGTTGGGACAGGGGCACCTATGGCTACACCTTC.

The rearrangement uses TRBV11-3 and TRBJ2-5; no clear D. The germline V and J ends were trimmed by 6 bases and 0 bases, with 8 bases remaining between them. The CDR3 runs 13 residues. Germline assignment: CDR1 SGHNT and CDR2 YENEEA. The CDR3 nucleotides read TGTGCCAGCAGTCCATCATACCAAGAGACCCAGTACTTC. It encodes CASSPSYQETQYF.

The chain's CDR3 is CASSLSPLQEKYF. CDR3 bases: TGTGCCAGCAGTTTATCCCCCCTTCAGGAGAAGTACTTC. The chain recombines TRBV27 with TRBJ2-7; no firm D call. V lost 0 bases and J 11 bases, leaving 14 bases between the germline ends. The CDR3 loop spans 13 amino acids. Germline CDR1 reads MNHEY; CDR2 reads SMNVEV (reference sequence).

CDR3 in DNA: TGTGCCAGTAGTATCTCCGGAGGGACGACATCAAACATTCAGTACTTC. Translating gives CASSISGGTTSNIQYF. The gene calls are TRBV19 and TRBJ2-4, with a possible D match to TRBD2 (6 bases). Germline V gene lookup returns CDR1 LNHDA and CDR2 SQIVND (reference sequence). Trimming took off 3 bases at V and 6 bases at J, with 18 bases between the two ends. The CDR3 contains 16 residues. Complete variable domain (other parts from reference TRBV19 and TRBJ2-4): DGGITQSPKYLFRKEGQNVTLSCEQNLNHDAMYWYRQDPGQGLRLIYYSQIVNDFQKGDIAEGYSVSREKKESFPLTVTSAQKNPTAFYLCASSISGGTTSNIQYFGAGTRLSVL.

The gene calls are TRBV28 and TRBJ2-2; D is unresolved. This CDR3 has 15 amino acids. The germline V gene has CDR1 MDHEN and CDR2 SYDVKM. Trimming stripped 2 bases from V and 6 bases from J, with 13 bases between. The DNA of the CDR3 is TGTGCCAGCAGTTTAAAAGGAATGGACGCCGGGGAGCTGTTTTTT. The encoded protein is CASSLKGMDAGELFF.

This chain uses TRBV4-1 with TRBJ2-3; no clear D gene. The CDR3 runs to 18 residues. V lost 0 bases and J 3 bases, leaving 19 bases between the germline ends. From germline, CDR1 is MGHRA and CDR2 YSYEKL. For the CDR3, the DNA is TGCGCCAGCAGCCAAGAACAGTTGGGGTCAGGTCGAACAGATACGCAGTATTTT. It specifies CASSQEQLGSGRTDTQYF.